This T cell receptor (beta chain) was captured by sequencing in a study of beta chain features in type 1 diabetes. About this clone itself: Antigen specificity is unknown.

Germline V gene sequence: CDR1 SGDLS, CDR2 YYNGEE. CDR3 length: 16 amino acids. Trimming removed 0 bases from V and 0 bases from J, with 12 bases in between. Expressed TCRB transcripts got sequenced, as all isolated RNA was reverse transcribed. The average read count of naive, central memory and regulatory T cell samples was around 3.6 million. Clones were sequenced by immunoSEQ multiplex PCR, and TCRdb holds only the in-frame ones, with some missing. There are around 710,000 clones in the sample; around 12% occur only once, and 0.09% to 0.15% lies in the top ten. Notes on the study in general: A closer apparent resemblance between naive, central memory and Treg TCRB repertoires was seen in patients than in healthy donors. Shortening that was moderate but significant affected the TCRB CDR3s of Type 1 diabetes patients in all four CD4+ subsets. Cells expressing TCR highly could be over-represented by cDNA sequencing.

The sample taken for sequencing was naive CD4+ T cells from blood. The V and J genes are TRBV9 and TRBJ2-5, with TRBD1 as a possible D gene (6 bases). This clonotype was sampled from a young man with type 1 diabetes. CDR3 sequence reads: CASSVAGGGYQETQYF. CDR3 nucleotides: TGTGCCAGCAGCGTAGCTGGGGGCGGGTACCAAGAGACCCAGTACTTC.